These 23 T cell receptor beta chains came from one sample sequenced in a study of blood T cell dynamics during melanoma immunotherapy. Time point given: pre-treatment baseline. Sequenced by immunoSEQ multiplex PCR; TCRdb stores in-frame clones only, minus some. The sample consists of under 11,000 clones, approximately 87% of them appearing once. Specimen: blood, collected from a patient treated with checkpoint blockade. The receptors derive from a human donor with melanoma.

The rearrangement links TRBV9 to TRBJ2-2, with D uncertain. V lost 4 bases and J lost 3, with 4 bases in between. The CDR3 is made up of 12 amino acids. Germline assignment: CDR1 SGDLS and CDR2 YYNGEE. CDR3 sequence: CASSKDTGELFF. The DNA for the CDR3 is TGTGCCAGCAGCAAGGACACCGGGGAGCTGTTTTTT.

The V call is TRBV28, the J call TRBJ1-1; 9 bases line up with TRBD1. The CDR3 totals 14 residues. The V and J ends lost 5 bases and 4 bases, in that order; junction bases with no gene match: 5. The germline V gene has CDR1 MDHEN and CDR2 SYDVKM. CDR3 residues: CASSGGQGTTEAFF. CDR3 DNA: TGTGCCAGCAGTGGGGGACAGGGCACCACTGAAGCTTTCTTT. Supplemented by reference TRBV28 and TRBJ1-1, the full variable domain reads DVKVTQSSRYLVKRTGEKVFLECVQDMDHENMFWYRQDPGLGLRLIYFSYDVKMKEKGDIPEGYSVSREKKERFSLILESASTNQTSMYLCASSGGQGTTEAFFGQGTRLTVV.

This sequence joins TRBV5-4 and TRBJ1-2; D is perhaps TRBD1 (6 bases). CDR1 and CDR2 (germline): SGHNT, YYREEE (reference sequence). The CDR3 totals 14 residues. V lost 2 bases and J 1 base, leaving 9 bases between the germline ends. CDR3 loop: CASSFPGHNYGYTF. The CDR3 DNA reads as TGTGCCAGCAGCTTTCCGGGACATAACTATGGCTACACCTTC. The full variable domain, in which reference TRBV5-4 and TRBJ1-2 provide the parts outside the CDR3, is ETGVTQSPTHLIKTRGQQVTLRCSSQSGHNTVSWYQQALGQGPQFIFQYYREEENGRGNFPPRFSGLQFPNYSSELNVNALELDDSALYLCASSFPGHNYGYTFGSGTRLTVV.

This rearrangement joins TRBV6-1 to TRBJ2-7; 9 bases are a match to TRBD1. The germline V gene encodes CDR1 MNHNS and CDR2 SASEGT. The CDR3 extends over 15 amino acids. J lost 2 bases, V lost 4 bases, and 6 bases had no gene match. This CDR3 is CASSGGTGKAYEQYF. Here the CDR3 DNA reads TGTGCCAGCAGTGGAGGGACAGGGAAAGCCTACGAGCAGTACTTC.

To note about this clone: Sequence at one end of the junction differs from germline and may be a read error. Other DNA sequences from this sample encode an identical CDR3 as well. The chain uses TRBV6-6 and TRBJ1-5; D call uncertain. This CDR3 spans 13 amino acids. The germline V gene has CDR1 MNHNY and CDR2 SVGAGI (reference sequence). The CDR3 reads CASSYTSNQPQHF. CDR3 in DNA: TGTGCCAGCAGTTACACAAGCAATCAGCCCCAACATTTT.

The chain's CDR3 is CASSLRGVSEAFF. In DNA form, the CDR3 reads TGTGCCAGCAGCTTGAGAGGGGTCTCTGAAGCTTTCTTT. The chain is built from TRBV4-2 and TRBJ1-1; TRBD1 is a possible D gene (5 bases). CDR1 and CDR2 (germline): LGHNA, YNFKEQ. CDR3 length: 13 amino acids. Trimming removed 5 bases from V and 6 bases from J, with 13 bases in between.

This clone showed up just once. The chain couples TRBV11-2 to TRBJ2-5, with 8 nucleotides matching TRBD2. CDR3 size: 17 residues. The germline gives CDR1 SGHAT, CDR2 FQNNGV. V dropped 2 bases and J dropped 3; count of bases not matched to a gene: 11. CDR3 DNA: TGTGCCAGCAGCTTAAACCCTCCGGGGGGGATCGAAGAGACCCAGTACTTC. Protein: CASSLNPPGGIEETQYF.

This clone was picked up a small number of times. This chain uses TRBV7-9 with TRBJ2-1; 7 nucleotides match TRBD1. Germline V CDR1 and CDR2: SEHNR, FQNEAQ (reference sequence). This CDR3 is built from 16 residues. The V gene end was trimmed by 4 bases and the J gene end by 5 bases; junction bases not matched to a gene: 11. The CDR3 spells CASSSTTGTINNEQFF. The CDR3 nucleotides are TGTGCCAGCAGCTCGACGACAGGGACCATCAACAATGAGCAGTTCTTC.

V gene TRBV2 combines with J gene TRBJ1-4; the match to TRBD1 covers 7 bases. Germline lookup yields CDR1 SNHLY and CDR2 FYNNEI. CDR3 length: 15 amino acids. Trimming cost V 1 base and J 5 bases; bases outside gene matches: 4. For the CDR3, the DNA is TGTGCCAGCAGTGAAGGGGCAGGGGGAAATGAAAAACTGTTTTTT. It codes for CASSEGAGGNEKLFF.

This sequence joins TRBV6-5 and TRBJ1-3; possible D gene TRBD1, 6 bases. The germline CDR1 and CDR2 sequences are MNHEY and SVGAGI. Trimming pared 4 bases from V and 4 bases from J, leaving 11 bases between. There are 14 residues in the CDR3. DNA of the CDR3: TGTGCCAGCAGTTCATCCGACAGGGGAAACACCATATATTTT. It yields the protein CASSSSDRGNTIYF.

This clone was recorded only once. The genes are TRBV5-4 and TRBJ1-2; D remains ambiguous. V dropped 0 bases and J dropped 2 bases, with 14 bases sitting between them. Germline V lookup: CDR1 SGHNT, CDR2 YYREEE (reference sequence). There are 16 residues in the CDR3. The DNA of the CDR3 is TGTGCCAGCAGCTTGGGAGGGCTGACGGTGAACTATGGCTACACCTTC. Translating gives CASSLGGLTVNYGYTF.

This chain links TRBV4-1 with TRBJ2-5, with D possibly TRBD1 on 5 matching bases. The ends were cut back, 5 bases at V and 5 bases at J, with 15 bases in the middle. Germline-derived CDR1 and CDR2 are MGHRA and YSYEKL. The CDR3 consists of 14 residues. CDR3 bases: TGCGCCAGCAGCAGAGGACCCAAGGGGGAGACCCAGTACTTC. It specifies CASSRGPKGETQYF.

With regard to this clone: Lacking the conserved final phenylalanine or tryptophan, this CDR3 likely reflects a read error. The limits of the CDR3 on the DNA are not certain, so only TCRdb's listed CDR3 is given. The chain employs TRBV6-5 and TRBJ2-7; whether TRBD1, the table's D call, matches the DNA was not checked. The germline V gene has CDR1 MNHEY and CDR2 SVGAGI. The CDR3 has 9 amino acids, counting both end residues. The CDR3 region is CASSYQGQL.

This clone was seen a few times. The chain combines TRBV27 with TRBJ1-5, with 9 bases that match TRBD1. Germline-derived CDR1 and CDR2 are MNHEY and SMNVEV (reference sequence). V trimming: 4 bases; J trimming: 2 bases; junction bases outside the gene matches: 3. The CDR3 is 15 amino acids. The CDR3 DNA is TGTGCCAGCAGTTATGGGACAGGGCGCAATCAGCCCCAGCATTTT. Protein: CASSYGTGRNQPQHF.

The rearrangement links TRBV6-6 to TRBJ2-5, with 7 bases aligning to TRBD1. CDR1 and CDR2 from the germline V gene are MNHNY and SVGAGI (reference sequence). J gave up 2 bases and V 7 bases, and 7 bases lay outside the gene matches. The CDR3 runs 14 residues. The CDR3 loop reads CASKGAGTQETQYF. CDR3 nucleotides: TGTGCCAGCAAGGGGGCCGGGACACAAGAGACCCAGTACTTC.

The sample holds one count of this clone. The CDR3 sequence is CSVEDLGGRGETQYF. The CDR3 DNA reads as TGCAGCGTTGAAGATTTGGGGGGCCGGGGAGAGACCCAGTACTTC. V usage is TRBV29-1 and J usage is TRBJ2-5; D tentatively reads TRBD1 or TRBD2 (6 bases each). The CDR3 loop spans 15 amino acids. Germline CDR1 and CDR2: SQVTM and ANQGSEA. V was pared by 0 bases and J by 4 bases, with 15 bases between.

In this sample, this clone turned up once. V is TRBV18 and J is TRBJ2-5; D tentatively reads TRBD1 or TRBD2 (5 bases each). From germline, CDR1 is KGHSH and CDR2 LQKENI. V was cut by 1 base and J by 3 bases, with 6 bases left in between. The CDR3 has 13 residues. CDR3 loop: CASSPLGEETQYF. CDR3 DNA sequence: TGTGCCAGCTCACCACTGGGGGAAGAGACCCAGTACTTC.

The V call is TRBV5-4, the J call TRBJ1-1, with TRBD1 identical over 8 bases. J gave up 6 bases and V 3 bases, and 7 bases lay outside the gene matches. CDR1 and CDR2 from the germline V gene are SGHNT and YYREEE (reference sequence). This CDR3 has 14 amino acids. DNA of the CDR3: TGTGCCAGCAGCTGGGGGCAGGGGGCGGCTGAAGCTTTCTTT. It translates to CASSWGQGAAEAFF.

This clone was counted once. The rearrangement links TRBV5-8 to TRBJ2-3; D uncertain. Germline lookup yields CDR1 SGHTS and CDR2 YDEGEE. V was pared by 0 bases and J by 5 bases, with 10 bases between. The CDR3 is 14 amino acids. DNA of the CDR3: TGTGCCAGCAGCTTGGATTCGTCCCGAGATACGCAGTATTTT. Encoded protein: CASSLDSSRDTQYF.

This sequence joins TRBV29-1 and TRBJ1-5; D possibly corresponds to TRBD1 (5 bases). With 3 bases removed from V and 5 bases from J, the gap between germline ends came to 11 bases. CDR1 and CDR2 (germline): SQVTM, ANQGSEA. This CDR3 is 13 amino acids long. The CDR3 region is CSVEVQDDQPQHF. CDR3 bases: TGCAGCGTTGAGGTACAGGACGATCAGCCCCAGCATTTT. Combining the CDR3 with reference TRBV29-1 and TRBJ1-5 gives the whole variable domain SAVISQKPSRDICQRGTSLTIQCQVDSQVTMMFWYRQQPGQSLTLIATANQGSEATYESGFVIDKFPISRPNLTFSTLTVSNMSPEDSSIYLCSVEVQDDQPQHFGDGTRLSIL.

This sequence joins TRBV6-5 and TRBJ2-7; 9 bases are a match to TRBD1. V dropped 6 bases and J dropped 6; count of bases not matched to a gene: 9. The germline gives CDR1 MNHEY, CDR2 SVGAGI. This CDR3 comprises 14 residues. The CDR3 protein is CASSRDRALSEQYV. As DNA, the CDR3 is TGTGCCAGCAGCCGGGACAGGGCCTTATCCGAGCAGTACGTC.

The CDR3 coding sequence is TGTGCCAGCAGTCCTACGTGGGCTAATGAAAAACTGTTTTTT. The encoded protein is CASSPTWANEKLFF. The V and J genes are TRBV6-5 and TRBJ1-4; no reliable D call. Trimming cost V 5 bases and J 3 bases, with 10 bases left between them. The CDR3 sequence is 14 residues long. The germline gives CDR1 MNHEY, CDR2 SVGAGI.

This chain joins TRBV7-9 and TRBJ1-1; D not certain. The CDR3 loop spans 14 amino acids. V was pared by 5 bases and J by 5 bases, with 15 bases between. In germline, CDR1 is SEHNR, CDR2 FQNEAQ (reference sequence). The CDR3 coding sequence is TGTGCCAGCAGCCCAAACCTACACTTGACTGAAGCTTTCTTT. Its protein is CASSPNLHLTEAFF.